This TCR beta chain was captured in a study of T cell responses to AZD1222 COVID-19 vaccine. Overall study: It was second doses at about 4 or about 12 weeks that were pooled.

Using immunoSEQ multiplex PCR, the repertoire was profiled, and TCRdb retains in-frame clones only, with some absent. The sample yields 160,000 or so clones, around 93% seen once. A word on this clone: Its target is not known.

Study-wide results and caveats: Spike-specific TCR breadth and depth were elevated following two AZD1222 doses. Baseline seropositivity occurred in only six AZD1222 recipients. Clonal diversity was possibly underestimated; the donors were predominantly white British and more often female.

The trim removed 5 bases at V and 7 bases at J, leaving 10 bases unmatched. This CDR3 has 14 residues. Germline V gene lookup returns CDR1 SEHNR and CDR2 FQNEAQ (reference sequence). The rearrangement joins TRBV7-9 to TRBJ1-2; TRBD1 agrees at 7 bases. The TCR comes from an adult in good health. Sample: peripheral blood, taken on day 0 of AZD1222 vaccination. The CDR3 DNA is TGTGCCAGCAGCACCCTAACAGGGGCTGGTGGCTACACCTTC. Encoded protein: CASSTLTGAGGYTF.